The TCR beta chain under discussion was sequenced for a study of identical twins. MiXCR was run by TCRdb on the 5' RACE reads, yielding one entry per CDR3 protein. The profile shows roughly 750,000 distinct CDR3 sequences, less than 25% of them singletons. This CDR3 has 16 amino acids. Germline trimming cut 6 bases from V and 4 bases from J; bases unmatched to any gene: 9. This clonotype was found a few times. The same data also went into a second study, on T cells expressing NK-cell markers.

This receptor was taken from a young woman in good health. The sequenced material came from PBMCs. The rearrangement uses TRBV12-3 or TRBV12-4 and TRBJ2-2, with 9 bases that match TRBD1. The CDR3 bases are TGTGCCAGCAGCCATTCGGGACAGGGAGTCACCGGGGAGCTGTTTTTT. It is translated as CASSHSGQGVTGELFF.